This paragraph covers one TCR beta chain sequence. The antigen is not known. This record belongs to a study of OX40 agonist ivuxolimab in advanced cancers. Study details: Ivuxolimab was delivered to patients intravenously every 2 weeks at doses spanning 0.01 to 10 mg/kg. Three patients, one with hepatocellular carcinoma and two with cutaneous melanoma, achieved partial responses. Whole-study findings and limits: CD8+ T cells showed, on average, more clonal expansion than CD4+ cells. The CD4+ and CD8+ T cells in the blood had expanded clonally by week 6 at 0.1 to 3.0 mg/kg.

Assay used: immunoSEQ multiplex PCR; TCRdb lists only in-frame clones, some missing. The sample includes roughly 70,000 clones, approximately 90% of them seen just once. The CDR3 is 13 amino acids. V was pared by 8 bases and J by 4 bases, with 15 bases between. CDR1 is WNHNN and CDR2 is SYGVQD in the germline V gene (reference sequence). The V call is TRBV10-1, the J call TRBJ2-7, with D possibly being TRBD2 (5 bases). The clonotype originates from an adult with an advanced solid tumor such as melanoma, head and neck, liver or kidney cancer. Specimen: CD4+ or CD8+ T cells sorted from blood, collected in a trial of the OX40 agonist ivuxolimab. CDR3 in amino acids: CASSPGPGYEQYF. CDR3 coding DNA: TGCGCCAGCTCTCCCGGGCCGGGGTACGAGCAGTACTTC.